Presented here are 22 T cell receptor beta chains from one specimen sequenced in a study of blood T cells in healthy people across ages. With a J-beta primer mix and a sample-barcoded 5' primer, a second PCR ran about 7 to 12 cycles. TCRdb reanalysed the 5' RACE reads using MiXCR and keeps one entry per CDR3 protein. The data show 1,500,000 or so distinct CDR3 sequences, with around 55% seen just once and over 5.5% held by the top ten. Sequenced input: blood. The source of these receptors is a man between 18 and 29 years old in good health.

This rearrangement joins TRBV1 to TRBJ2-1; TRBD2 is taken as the D call from the table, unchecked against the DNA. TRBV1 is a listed pseudogene. The CDR3 spans 18 residues. The CDR3 here is CTSSRGGETSEGYNEQFF. CDR3 nucleotide sequence: TGCACCAGCAGCCGGGGGGGTGAGACTAGCGAAGGCTACAATGAGCAGTTCTTC.

V is TRBV15 and J is TRBJ2-7; the match to TRBD2 covers 9 bases. The CDR3 totals 15 residues. V dropped 1 base and J dropped 6; count of bases not matched to a gene: 7. Germline V lookup: CDR1 LNHNV, CDR2 YYDKDF (reference sequence). The CDR3 DNA reads TGTGCCACCAGCAGAGTTGCGGGAGGGCCGTTCGAGCAGTACTTC. Its protein product is CATSRVAGGPFEQYF.

The rearrangement joins TRBV27 to TRBJ2-7; 11 positions match TRBD1. Germline CDR1 and CDR2: MNHEY and SMNVEV (reference sequence). The CDR3 has 16 amino acids. V lost 2 bases and J lost 3; bases outside the gene matches: 6. The CDR3 DNA follows: TGTGCCAGCAGTTTAGCGTCCGGGACAGGGGGCTACGAGCAGTACTTC. Translation gives CASSLASGTGGYEQYF.

The CDR3 bases are TGTGCCAGCAGTCTAAACGCGGAAGGTGAGCAGTTCTTC. Translated: CASSLNAEGEQFF. The V call is TRBV27, the J call TRBJ2-1; D gene uncertain. Looked up from germline, CDR1 is MNHEY and CDR2 is SMNVEV (reference sequence). This CDR3 region has 13 residues. Trimming pared 5 bases from V and 9 bases from J, leaving 14 bases between.

This clonotype was observed a handful of times. The genes are TRBV10-3 and TRBJ1-1; possibly TRBD1 for D (6 bases). The CDR3 has 12 amino acids. V lost 8 bases and J 1 base, leaving 8 bases between the germline ends. Germline loops: CDR1 ENHRY, CDR2 SYGVKD. CDR3 protein: CAIRTANTEAFF. CDR3 DNA: TGTGCCATCCGGACAGCGAACACTGAAGCTTTCTTT.

The genes are TRBV14 and TRBJ2-4; D tentatively fits TRBD1 or TRBD2 (5 bases each). CDR1 SGHDN and CDR2 FVKESK come from the germline V gene. This CDR3 is 13 amino acids long. Trimming took 8 bases from V and 13 from J, leaving 21 bases between them. CDR3: CASAGYSESGQYF. In nucleotides, the CDR3 is TGTGCCAGCGCAGGGTACAGCGAGAGCGGCCAGTACTTC.

The V gene is TRBV6-5, the J gene TRBJ2-7; perhaps TRBD1 as D (6 bases). The germline V gene has CDR1 MNHEY and CDR2 SVGAGI. The CDR3 runs 11 residues. Trimming cost V 11 bases and J 9 bases, with 17 bases left between them. CDR3 residues: CAARGIGGQYF. The CDR3 coding sequence is TGTGCCGCCAGGGGCATTGGGGGGCAGTACTTC.

The J gene is TRBJ2-1, the V gene TRBV24-1; weak D call: TRBD1 (6 bases). The germline gives CDR1 KGHDR, CDR2 SFDVKD. Trimming left V 5 bases short and J 9 bases short, with 25 bases between. The CDR3 consists of 17 residues. The CDR3: CATSAPAGQPSSGEQFF. The CDR3 coding sequence is TGTGCCACCAGTGCCCCAGCTGGACAGCCGTCATCTGGTGAGCAGTTCTTC.

This clonotype was seen only a few times. This sequence joins TRBV29-1 and TRBJ2-3; D remains ambiguous. The CDR3 loop spans 14 amino acids. The ends were cut back, 4 bases at V and 1 base at J, with 12 bases in the middle. From germline, CDR1 is SQVTM and CDR2 ANQGSEA. The CDR3 DNA reads TGCAGCGTTGCGCCTCGCTTTGGCACAGATACGCAGTATTTT. This translates into CSVAPRFGTDTQYF.

A few counts support this clonotype. The rearrangement uses TRBV4-2 and TRBJ2-7; D gene unclear. Germline values: CDR1 LGHNA, CDR2 YNFKEQ. V was trimmed by 0 bases and J by 3 bases, leaving 12 bases between them. This CDR3 has 15 amino acids. For the CDR3, the DNA is TGTGCCAGCAGCCAAGATGGGGTAAATCTCTACGAGCAGTACTTC. Encoded protein: CASSQDGVNLYEQYF.

The chain uses TRBV14 and TRBJ2-5; D is unresolved. V gave up 1 base and J gave up 1 base, with 10 bases separating them. The CDR3 has 15 amino acids. Germline CDR1 SGHDN, CDR2 FVKESK. Here the CDR3 DNA reads TGTGCCAGCAGCCAAGGGGGAAGACGCCAAGAGACCCAGTACTTC. This translates into CASSQGGRRQETQYF.

The V gene is TRBV4-2, the J gene TRBJ2-5; TRBD2 agrees at 8 bases. The better agreement between TRBJ2-4 and the DNA end casts doubt on the J call. The germline CDR1 and CDR2 sequences are LGHNA and YNFKEQ. This CDR3 is 15 amino acids long. The CDR3 loop is CASSQEAGDGDIQYF. DNA for the CDR3: TGTGCCAGCAGCCAAGAAGCGGGGGATGGGGACATTCAGTACTTC.

The gene calls are TRBV6-5 and TRBJ1-2; D not resolved. Trimming pared 6 bases from V and 3 bases from J, leaving 17 bases between. The length of the CDR3 is 15 residues. The germline CDR1 and CDR2 sequences are MNHEY and SVGAGI. The CDR3 bases are TGTGCCAGCAGCCTGGGCCGGGGTGAGGACTATGGCTACACCTTC. Translation: CASSLGRGEDYGYTF.

This chain links TRBV3-1 with TRBJ2-2; D is unclear. The CDR3 is 14 amino acids. Trimming cost V 1 base and J 9 bases, with 12 bases left between them. Per the germline V gene, CDR1 is LGHDT and CDR2 is YNNKEL (reference sequence). This CDR3 is CASSQARLRRELFF. As DNA, the CDR3 is TGTGCCAGCAGCCAAGCCCGTTTACGCCGGGAGCTGTTTTTT.

This clonotype was counted a few times. This chain uses TRBV10-3 with TRBJ2-7; the match to TRBD1 covers 7 bases. Trimming removed 4 bases from V and 6 bases from J; junction bases left unmatched: 12. This CDR3 spans 15 amino acids. Looked up from germline, CDR1 is ENHRY and CDR2 is SYGVKD. The CDR3 DNA reads TGTGCCATCAGTGGCCCCCGGACAGGAGGAGGCGAGCAGTACTTC. It codes for CAISGPRTGGGEQYF.

This clonotype was seen more than once but under ten times. The rearrangement joins TRBV29-1 to TRBJ2-7; 7 nucleotides match TRBD2. CDR1 and CDR2 from the germline V gene are SQVTM and ANQGSEA. V trimming: 7 bases; J trimming: 2 bases; junction bases outside the gene matches: 8. The CDR3 spans 13 residues. The CDR3 region is CSAGGHGPYEQYF. Written as DNA, the CDR3 is TGCAGCGCGGGAGGCCATGGTCCCTACGAGCAGTACTTC.

This clonotype was counted between two and nine times. V gene TRBV20-1 combines with J gene TRBJ2-1; TRBD2 agrees at 8 bases. CDR1 and CDR2 (germline): DFQATT, SNEGSKA (reference sequence). The CDR3 sequence is 17 residues long. The V segment lost 0 bases and the J segment 10 bases; nucleotides outside the gene matches: 17. This CDR3 reads CSARDSGGTRVGGEQFF. CDR3 bases: TGCAGTGCTAGAGATAGTGGAGGGACTAGGGTTGGGGGGGAGCAGTTCTTC.

The chain has TRBV12-3 or TRBV12-4 and TRBJ2-1, with TRBD2 matching over 13 bases. The CDR3 extends over 18 amino acids. J was trimmed by 8 bases and V by 6 bases; bases with no gene match: 16. CDR3 in DNA: TGTGCCAGCAGCTTATACCGTGGGACTAGCGGGATTGGGGATGAGCAGTTCTTC. This translates into CASSLYRGTSGIGDEQFF.

The genes are TRBV6-6 and TRBJ2-7; no clear D gene. Trimming left V 7 bases short and J 1 base short, with 11 bases between. There are 13 residues in the CDR3. Germline CDR1 reads MNHNY; CDR2 reads SVGAGI (reference sequence). For the CDR3, the DNA is TGTGCCAGCAAGCTCACTACGTCCTACGAGCAGTACTTC. This codes for CASKLTTSYEQYF.

This clonotype was picked up a small number of times. The gene calls are TRBV7-9 and TRBJ1-2; 11 bases match TRBD1. The CDR3 spans 15 residues. V lost 5 bases, J lost 4 bases, and 6 bases stayed unmatched. Per germline, CDR1 SEHNR and CDR2 FQNEAQ (reference sequence). The CDR3 region has the DNA TGTGCCAGCAGCGCCGGGGGACAGGGGGTCTATGGCTACACCTTC. Translated: CASSAGGQGVYGYTF.

The chain is built from TRBV12-3 or TRBV12-4 and TRBJ2-4; weak D call: TRBD2 (6 bases). The tail of the sequence fits TRBJ2-7 better, so the J call may be wrong. This CDR3 has 16 residues. CDR3 bases: TGTGCCAGCAGTTTATACGTCGTGGAGGGACCCTACGAGCAGTACTTC. This sequence encodes CASSLYVVEGPYEQYF.

This chain links TRBV21-1 with TRBJ2-5; TRBD1 reflects the table's D call only, with no check against the DNA. TRBV21-1 corresponds to a pseudogene. This CDR3 comprises 16 residues. The CDR3 DNA is TGTGCCAGCAGCACAACCCCACGAGGGGTAAAGGAGACCCAGTACTTC. It encodes CASSTTPRGVKETQYF.